This T cell receptor (beta chain) originates from a study of cytomegalovirus exposure and HLA in healthy donors. Study observations and caveats: It was taken for granted in presence/absence analyses that sequencing depth across donors was roughly uniform. The study put 160 or so TCR beta chains on its list as cytomegalovirus-associated. In an earlier analysis, about 87% or about 30%: the productive usage of most TCR beta V segments.

As concerns this clone: The antigen is not known.

After removal of 4 bases from V and 2 bases from J, the junction contained 6 bases not matched to a gene. The CDR3 spans 15 residues. Germline V gene sequence: CDR1 SGHRS, CDR2 YFSETQ. The PCR made use of 60 Vbeta and 13 Jbeta primers. TCRdb keeps only in-frame clones here, not all; method: immunoSEQ multiplex PCR. The sample includes over 100,000 clones, around 84% of them seen just once. The sequence came from a man aged 30 to 45 in good health and CMV-seropositive. Sequenced material: PBMCs. This chain connects TRBV5-1 to TRBJ1-3; 7 bases agree with TRBD1. The CDR3, as DNA: TGCGCCAGCAGCCTGACAGGGACAACTGGAAACACCATATATTTT. It is translated as CASSLTGTTGNTIYF.